These 23 T cell receptor beta chains were sequenced from one sample in a study of blood T cell repertoires in COVID-19. Clones were sequenced by immunoSEQ multiplex PCR, and TCRdb holds only the in-frame ones, with some missing. The data contain 200,000 to 250,000 clones, 75% to 90% of them singletons. Input material: peripheral blood. The receptors were gathered from a woman in her 70s with COVID-19, enrolled during active disease.

In regard to this clone: The same CDR3 can be traced to other DNA sequences in this sample. The chain recombines TRBV7-9 with TRBJ2-1, with 8 bases that match TRBD2. The CDR3 spans 14 residues. CDR1 is SEHNR and CDR2 is FQNEAQ in the germline V gene (reference sequence). The trim removed 5 bases at V and 2 bases at J, leaving 2 bases unmatched. The CDR3 reads CASSRGGTYNEQFF. The DNA of the CDR3 is TGTGCCAGCAGCCGCGGGGGGACCTACAATGAGCAGTTCTTC.

The chain carries TRBV5-6 and TRBJ2-1; 12 bases line up with TRBD2. The CDR3 has 18 residues. Looked up from germline, CDR1 is SGHDT and CDR2 is YYEEEE. V trimming: 3 bases; J trimming: 0 bases; junction bases outside the gene matches: 7. The CDR3 coding sequence is TGTGCCAGCAGCTCGGGGACTAGCGGGTCGAGCTCCTACAATGAGCAGTTCTTC. Protein sequence: CASSSGTSGSSSYNEQFF.

The chain is built from TRBV5-1 and TRBJ2-3, with 11 bases identical to TRBD1. Germline trimming cut 3 bases from V and 2 bases from J; bases unmatched to any gene: 5. Germline CDR1 and CDR2: SGHRS and YFSETQ. The CDR3 is 16 amino acids. The DNA for the CDR3 is TGCGCCAGCAGCTCGGGGGACAGGGGGTACACAGATACGCAGTATTTT. Encoded protein: CASSSGDRGYTDTQYF.

The V call is TRBV5-1, the J call TRBJ2-7; 7 positions agree with TRBD1. CDR3 length: 14 amino acids. Per the germline V gene, CDR1 is SGHRS and CDR2 is YFSETQ. J gave up 0 bases and V 3 bases, and 3 bases lay outside the gene matches. Here the CDR3 reads CASSSRTGSYEQYF. The DNA for the CDR3 is TGCGCCAGCAGCTCCCGGACAGGCTCCTACGAGCAGTACTTC.

This chain uses TRBV19 with TRBJ1-5, with a possible D match to TRBD1 (5 bases). The CDR3 length is 13 residues. Looked up from germline, CDR1 is LNHDA and CDR2 is SQIVND (reference sequence). V dropped 6 bases and J dropped 4 bases, with 10 bases sitting between them. This chain's CDR3 is CASRLRQNQPQHF. DNA of the CDR3: TGTGCCAGTAGACTACGACAGAATCAGCCCCAGCATTTT.

The sample holds one count of this clone. The rearrangement links TRBV4-1 to TRBJ1-3, with D perhaps matching TRBD1 (5 bases). CDR1 and CDR2 (germline): MGHRA, YSYEKL. This CDR3 is built from 19 residues. With 5 bases removed from V and 0 bases from J, the gap between germline ends came to 23 bases. CDR3 in amino acids: CASSDGLNWQGISGNTIYF. CDR3 DNA: TGCGCCAGCAGCGATGGCCTTAATTGGCAGGGTATCTCTGGAAACACCATATATTTT.

In DNA form, the CDR3 reads TGTGCCAGCAGCTTAAGTGCTAGCGGAATTTCCTACGAGCAGTACTTC. It codes for CASSLSASGISYEQYF. The rearrangement joins TRBV7-3 to TRBJ2-7, with 7 bases that match TRBD2. This CDR3 spans 16 amino acids. V was clipped by 1 base and J by 1 base; unmatched bases: 7. CDR1 is SGHTA and CDR2 is FQGTGA in the germline V gene.

The chain carries TRBV7-8 and TRBJ2-1; 11 nucleotides match TRBD2. CDR3 size: 15 residues. The V segment lost 3 bases and the J segment 5 bases; nucleotides outside the gene matches: 3. Germline lookup yields CDR1 SGHVS and CDR2 FQNEAQ. The chain's CDR3 is CASSFIAGGDNEQFF. The CDR3 nucleotides read TGTGCCAGCAGCTTTATAGCGGGAGGGGACAATGAGCAGTTCTTC.

The V call is TRBV18, the J call TRBJ1-4; D is unresolved. CDR1 KGHSH and CDR2 LQKENI come from the germline V gene. The CDR3 contains 14 residues. The V gene lost 5 bases and the J gene lost 8 bases, with 15 bases spanning the gap. The CDR3 loop reads CASSSGGEGEKLFF. The CDR3 nucleotides read TGTGCCAGCTCATCGGGTGGAGAAGGCGAAAAACTGTTTTTT.

This chain uses TRBV7-9 with TRBJ1-1; 7 nucleotides agree with TRBD1. Germline-derived CDR1 and CDR2 are SEHNR and FQNEAQ (reference sequence). The CDR3 totals 17 residues. J gave up 5 bases and V 4 bases, and 16 bases lay outside the gene matches. The CDR3 nucleotides read TGTGCCAGCAGCTCCCCTCCCGACAGGGTATGGACGACTGAAGCTTTCTTT. Encoded protein: CASSSPPDRVWTTEAFF.

This clone occurred a few times. This chain connects TRBV7-2 to TRBJ1-2; possibly TRBD1 for D (6 bases). The CDR3 is 15 residues long. Germline CDR1 is SGHTA and CDR2 is FQGNSA. V lost 1 base and J lost 2, with 11 bases in between. The CDR3 coding sequence is TGTGCCAGCAGCTTAGTCCCAGGGGTAAACTATGGCTACACCTTC. It is translated as CASSLVPGVNYGYTF. Full variable domain (outside the CDR3, taken from reference TRBV7-2 and TRBJ1-2): GAGVSQSPSNKVTEKGKDVELRCDPISGHTALYWYRQSLGQGLEFLIYFQGNSAPDKSGLPSDRFSAERTGGSVSTLTIQRTQQEDSAVYLCASSLVPGVNYGYTFGSGTRLTVV.

The sample holds one count of this clone. The genes are TRBV19 and TRBJ1-6, with 7 bases that match TRBD1. The CDR3 runs 16 residues. From germline, CDR1 is LNHDA and CDR2 SQIVND (reference sequence). Trimming at V came to 5 bases and at J to 5 bases, leaving 9 bases not matched to a gene. The DNA of the CDR3 is TGTGCCAGTAGTTTCCTCCCGGGACAGAATAATTCACCCCTCCACTTT. It is translated as CASSFLPGQNNSPLHF.

This rearrangement joins TRBV28 to TRBJ1-1; 8 bases fit TRBD1. CDR1 and CDR2 from the germline V gene are MDHEN and SYDVKM. This CDR3 has 17 residues. Unmatched junction bases numbered 10, after V lost 3 bases and J lost 1 base. CDR3 protein: CASSFLSGGRGNTEAFF. CDR3 bases: TGTGCCAGCAGTTTCCTCTCAGGGGGCCGTGGGAACACTGAAGCTTTCTTT.

The chain uses TRBV28 and TRBJ2-5; 13 bases align to TRBD2. Losses at the gene ends were 5 bases for V and 4 bases for J; bases not matched to a gene: 4. This CDR3 spans 15 amino acids. CDR1 is MDHEN and CDR2 is SYDVKM in the germline V gene. The CDR3 region is CASSILAGGRETQYF. The CDR3 DNA reads TGTGCCAGCAGTATACTAGCGGGAGGGAGAGAGACCCAGTACTTC.

The chain combines TRBV6-4 with TRBJ2-1; TRBD2 agrees at 8 bases. The J segment lost 6 bases and the V segment lost 4 bases, leaving 8 bases of the junction unmatched. The CDR3 covers 15 residues. Germline loops: CDR1 MRHNA, CDR2 SNTAGT. CDR3 loop: CASSAQAGGGNEQFF. CDR3 nucleotide sequence: TGTGCCAGCAGTGCTCAGGCGGGAGGAGGCAATGAGCAGTTCTTC.

This sequence joins TRBV24-1 and TRBJ1-1; 7 positions match TRBD1. Losses at the gene ends were 5 bases for V and 3 bases for J; bases not matched to a gene: 2. Looked up from germline, CDR1 is KGHDR and CDR2 is SFDVKD. The CDR3 runs to 13 residues. The CDR3 spells CATSARGDTEAFF. The CDR3 DNA sequence: TGTGCCACCAGTGCCAGGGGGGACACTGAAGCTTTCTTT.

This clone showed up just a few times. The chain carries TRBV7-2 and TRBJ2-1; TRBD1 might be the D (5 bases). This CDR3 region has 16 residues. Germline loops: CDR1 SGHTA, CDR2 FQGNSA. V dropped 5 bases and J dropped 3 bases, with 17 bases sitting between them. The CDR3 reads CASSGHQGGDYNEQFF. The CDR3, as DNA: TGTGCCAGCAGCGGGCACCAGGGTGGAGACTACAATGAGCAGTTCTTC.

This clone came up once. The gene calls are TRBV12-3 or TRBV12-4 and TRBJ1-1, with TRBD1 matching 7 bases. With 8 bases clipped from V and 7 bases from J, the junction kept 10 bases outside the gene matches. The CDR3 length is 13 residues. The CDR3 DNA reads TGTGCCAGCCTCTTGGGACAGACGATTGAAGCTTTCTTT. Translating gives CASLLGQTIEAFF.

This chain connects TRBV7-9 to TRBJ1-3; TRBD1 matches 11 bases. V was clipped by 4 bases and J by 0 bases; unmatched bases: 5. CDR1 is SEHNR and CDR2 is FQNEAQ in the germline V gene (reference sequence). CDR3 length: 17 residues. CDR3 in amino acids: CASSSRTGGISGNTIYF. The CDR3, as DNA: TGTGCCAGCAGCTCCAGGACAGGGGGCATCTCTGGAAACACCATATATTTT.

V gene TRBV20-1 combines with J gene TRBJ2-5; TRBD1 matches 7 bases. V dropped 3 bases and J dropped 5; count of bases not matched to a gene: 9. Germline CDR1 is DFQATT and CDR2 is SNEGSKA (reference sequence). The CDR3 is 14 amino acids. The CDR3 sequence is CSASHDRETETQYF. The CDR3 DNA reads as TGCAGTGCTAGTCACGACAGGGAAACGGAGACCCAGTACTTC.

The chain is built from TRBV27 and TRBJ1-2; D is unclear. From germline, CDR1 is MNHEY and CDR2 SMNVEV (reference sequence). This CDR3 region has 13 residues. Trimming took 4 bases from V and 1 from J, leaving 7 bases between them. Written as DNA, the CDR3 is TGTGCCAGCAGTTCGCAGGTTAACTATGGCTACACCTTC. This sequence encodes CASSSQVNYGYTF.

V and J are TRBV4-2 and TRBJ1-2, with TRBD1 identical over 7 bases. The germline CDR1 and CDR2 sequences are LGHNA and YNFKEQ. The CDR3 extends over 15 amino acids. V dropped 0 bases and J dropped 2; count of bases not matched to a gene: 3. In nucleotides, the CDR3 is TGTGCCAGCAGCCAAGACGACAGGGAAAACTATGGCTACACCTTC. This sequence encodes CASSQDDRENYGYTF.

The V gene is TRBV7-3, the J gene TRBJ2-6, with 10 bases lining up with TRBD2. Germline-derived CDR1 and CDR2 are SGHTA and FQGTGA. V dropped 2 bases and J dropped 3; count of bases not matched to a gene: 7. This CDR3 spans 18 amino acids. CDR3 protein: CASSLGASGSGGANVLTF. CDR3 DNA: TGTGCCAGCAGCTTAGGGGCTAGCGGGAGTGGTGGGGCCAACGTCCTGACTTTC.